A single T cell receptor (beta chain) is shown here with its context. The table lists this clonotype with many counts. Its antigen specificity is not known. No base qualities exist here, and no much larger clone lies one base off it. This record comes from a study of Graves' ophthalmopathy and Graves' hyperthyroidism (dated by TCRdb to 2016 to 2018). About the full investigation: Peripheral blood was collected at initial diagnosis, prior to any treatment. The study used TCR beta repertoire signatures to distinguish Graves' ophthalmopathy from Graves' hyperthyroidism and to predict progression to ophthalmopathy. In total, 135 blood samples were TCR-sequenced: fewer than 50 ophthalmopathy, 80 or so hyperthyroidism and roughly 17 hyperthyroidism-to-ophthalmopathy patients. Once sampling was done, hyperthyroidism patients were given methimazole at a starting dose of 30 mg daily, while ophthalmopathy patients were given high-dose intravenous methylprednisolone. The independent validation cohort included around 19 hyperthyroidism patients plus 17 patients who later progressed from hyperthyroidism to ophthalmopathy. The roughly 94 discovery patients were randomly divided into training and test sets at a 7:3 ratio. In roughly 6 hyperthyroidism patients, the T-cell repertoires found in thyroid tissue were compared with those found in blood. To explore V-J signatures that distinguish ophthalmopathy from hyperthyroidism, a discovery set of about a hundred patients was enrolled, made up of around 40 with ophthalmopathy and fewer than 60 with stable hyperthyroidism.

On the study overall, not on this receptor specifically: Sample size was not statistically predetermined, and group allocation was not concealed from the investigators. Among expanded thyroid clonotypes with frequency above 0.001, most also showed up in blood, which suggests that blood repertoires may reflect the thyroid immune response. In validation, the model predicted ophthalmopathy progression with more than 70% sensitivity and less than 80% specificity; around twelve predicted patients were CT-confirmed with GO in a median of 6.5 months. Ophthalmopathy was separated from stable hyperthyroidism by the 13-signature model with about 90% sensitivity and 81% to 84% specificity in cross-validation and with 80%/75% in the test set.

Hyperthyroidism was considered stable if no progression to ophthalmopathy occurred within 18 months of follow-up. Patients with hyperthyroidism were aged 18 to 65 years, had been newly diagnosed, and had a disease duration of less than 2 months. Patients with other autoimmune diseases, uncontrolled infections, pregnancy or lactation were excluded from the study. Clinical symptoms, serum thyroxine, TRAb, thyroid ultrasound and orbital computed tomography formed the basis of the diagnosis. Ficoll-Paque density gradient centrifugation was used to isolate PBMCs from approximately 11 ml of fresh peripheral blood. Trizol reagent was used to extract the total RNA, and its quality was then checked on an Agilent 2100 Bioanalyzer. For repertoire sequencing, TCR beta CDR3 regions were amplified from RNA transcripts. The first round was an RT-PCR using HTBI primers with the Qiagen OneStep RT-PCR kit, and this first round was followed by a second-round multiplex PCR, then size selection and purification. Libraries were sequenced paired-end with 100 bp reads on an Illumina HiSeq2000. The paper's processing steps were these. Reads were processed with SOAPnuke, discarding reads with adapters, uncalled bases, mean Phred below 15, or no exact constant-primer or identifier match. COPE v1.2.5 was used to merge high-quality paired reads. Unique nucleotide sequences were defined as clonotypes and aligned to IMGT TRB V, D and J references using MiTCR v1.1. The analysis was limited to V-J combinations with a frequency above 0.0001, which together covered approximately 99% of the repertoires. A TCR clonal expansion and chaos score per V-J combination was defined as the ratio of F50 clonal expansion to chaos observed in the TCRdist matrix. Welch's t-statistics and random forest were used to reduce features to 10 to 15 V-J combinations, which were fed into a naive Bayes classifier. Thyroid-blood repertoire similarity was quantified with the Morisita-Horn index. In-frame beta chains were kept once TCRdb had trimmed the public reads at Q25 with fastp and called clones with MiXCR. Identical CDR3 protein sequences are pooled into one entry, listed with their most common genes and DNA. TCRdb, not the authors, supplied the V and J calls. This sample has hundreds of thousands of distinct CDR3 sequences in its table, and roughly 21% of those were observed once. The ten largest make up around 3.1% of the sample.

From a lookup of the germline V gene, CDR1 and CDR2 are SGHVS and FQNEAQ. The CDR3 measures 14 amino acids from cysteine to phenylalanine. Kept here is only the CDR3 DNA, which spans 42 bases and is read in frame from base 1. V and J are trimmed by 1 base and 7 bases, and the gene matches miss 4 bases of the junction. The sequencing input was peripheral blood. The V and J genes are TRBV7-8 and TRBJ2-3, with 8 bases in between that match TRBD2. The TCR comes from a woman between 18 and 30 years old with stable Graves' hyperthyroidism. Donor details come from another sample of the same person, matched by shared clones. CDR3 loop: CASSLVGRGNTQYF. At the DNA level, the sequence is TGTGCCAGCAGCTTAGTCGGGAGGGGGAATACGCAGTATTTT. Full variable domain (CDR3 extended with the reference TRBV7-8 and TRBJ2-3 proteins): GAGVSQSPRYKVAKRGQDVALRCDPISGHVSLFWYQQALGQGPEFLTYFQNEAQLDKSGLPSDRFFAERPEGSVSTLKIQRTQQEDSAVYLCASSLVGRGNTQYFGPGTRLTVL.